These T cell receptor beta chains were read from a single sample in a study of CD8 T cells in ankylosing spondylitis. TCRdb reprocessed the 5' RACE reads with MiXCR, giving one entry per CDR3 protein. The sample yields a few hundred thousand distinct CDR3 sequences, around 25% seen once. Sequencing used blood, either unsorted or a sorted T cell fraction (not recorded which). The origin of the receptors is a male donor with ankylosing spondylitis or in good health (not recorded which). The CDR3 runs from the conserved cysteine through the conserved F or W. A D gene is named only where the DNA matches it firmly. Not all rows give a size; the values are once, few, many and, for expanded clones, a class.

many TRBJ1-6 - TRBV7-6 TGTGCCAGCAGCCCCGGTCCTCCTTCACCCCTCCACTTT CASSPGPPSPLHF
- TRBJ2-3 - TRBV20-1 TGCAGTGCTAGAGATCGGACAGATAGCACAGATACGCAGTATTTT CSARDRTDSTDTQYF
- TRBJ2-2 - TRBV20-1 TGCAGTGCTAACCGGAACACCGGGGAGCTGTTTTTT CSANRNTGELFF
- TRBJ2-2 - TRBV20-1 TGCAGTGCTAGAGATGCATGGGGGGACACCGGGGAGCTGTTTTTT CSARDAWGDTGELFF
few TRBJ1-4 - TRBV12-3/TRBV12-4 TGTGCCAGCAGCCCCGAGACAGCAACTAATGAAAAACTGTTTTTT CASSPETATNEKLFF
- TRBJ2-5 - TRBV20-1 TGCAGTGCTAGCGGGGGCAAGAAAGAGACCCAGTACTTC CSASGGKKETQYF
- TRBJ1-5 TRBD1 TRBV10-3 TGTGCCATCAGTGAGTCTGCAGGGGGTGGCAATCAGCCCCAGCATTTT CAISESAGGGNQPQHF
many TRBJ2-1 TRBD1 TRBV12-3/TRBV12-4 TGTGCCAGCACGGACCGGGACAGGGGCGATGAGCAGTTCTTC CASTDRDRGDEQFF
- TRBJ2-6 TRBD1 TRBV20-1 TGCAGTGCTAGTGGACAGGGCCGGAGTGGGGCCAACGTCCTGACTTTC CSASGQGRSGANVLTF
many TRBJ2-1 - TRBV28 TGTGCCAGCAGTTTATTTACCTTGCGGGGACCCTACAATGAGCAGTTCTTC CASSLFTLRGPYNEQFF
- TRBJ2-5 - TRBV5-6 TGTGCCAGCAGCTGGGGACCGGACCAAGAGACCCAGTACTTC CASSWGPDQETQYF
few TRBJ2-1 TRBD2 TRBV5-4 TGTGCCAGCAGCCCGGGACTAGCGGGGGCCGGTGAGCAGTTCTTC CASSPGLAGAGEQFF
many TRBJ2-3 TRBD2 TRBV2 TGTGCCAGCGGGGGAGGGCTGGACACCTTCACAGATACGCAGTATTTT CASGGGLDTFTDTQYF
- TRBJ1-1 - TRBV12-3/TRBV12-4 TGTGCCAGCAGTTTAGGGCCGGCGAGGCGTGAAGCTTTCTTT CASSLGPARREAFF
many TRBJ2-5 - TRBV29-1 TGCAGCGTTGGCGGAGGTCCGTACCAAGAGACCCAGTACTTC CSVGGGPYQETQYF